This T cell receptor (beta chain) appears in the sequencing data of a study of cytomegalovirus exposure and HLA in healthy donors. This clone was picked up many times. The CDR3 consists of 16 residues. V gave up 6 bases and J gave up 6 bases, with 21 bases separating them. Looked up from germline, CDR1 is MNHNY and CDR2 is SVGAGI (reference sequence). Only in-frame clones appear in the TCRdb table, and some are missing; sequencing was by immunoSEQ multiplex PCR. The table shows 170,000 or so clones, with about 80% occurring only once. The donors were members of the validation cohort comprising roughly 130 subjects, separate from the roughly 690-subject first cohort.

The receptor was isolated from a woman aged 18-29 years in good health and CMV-seropositive. The sample comprised PBMCs. V gene TRBV6-6 combines with J gene TRBJ1-5; D may be TRBD1 (5 bases). The CDR3, as DNA: TGTGCCAGCAGCCCGACCGGCAGGGTAGTAGGTCAGCCCCAGCATTTT. Encoded protein: CASSPTGRVVGQPQHF.